These 17 T cell receptor beta chains came from one sample sequenced in a study of blood T cell repertoires in COVID-19. The data were produced by immunoSEQ multiplex PCR, yet TCRdb's version contains in-frame clones alone and is incomplete. The sample shows over 150,000 clones, more than 80% of them seen only once. Source material: peripheral blood. These receptors came from a man over 45 with acute or convalescent COVID-19.

The chain links TRBV28 to TRBJ1-2; possible D gene TRBD1, 6 bases. Trimming left V 5 bases short and J 0 bases short, with 13 bases between. Per the germline V gene, CDR1 is MDHEN and CDR2 is SYDVKM. There are 15 residues in the CDR3. The CDR3 region is CASSPGTTTNYGYTF. The CDR3 DNA is TGTGCCAGCAGTCCAGGGACAACCACTAACTATGGCTACACCTTC.

The chain links TRBV7-9 to TRBJ2-3; 7 bases map to TRBD1. The length of the CDR3 is 14 residues. Germline lookup yields CDR1 SEHNR and CDR2 FQNEAQ (reference sequence). Trimming removed 5 bases from V and 6 bases from J; junction bases left unmatched: 8. CDR3 in DNA: TGTGCCAGCAGCATAAGACAGGGAGAGGATACGCAGTATTTT. It encodes CASSIRQGEDTQYF. Using reference TRBV7-9 and TRBJ2-3 for the parts outside the CDR3, the full variable domain is DTGVSQNPRHKITKRGQNVTFRCDPISEHNRLYWYRQTLGQGPEFLTYFQNEAQLEKSRLLSDRFSAERPKGSFSTLEIQRTEQGDSAMYLCASSIRQGEDTQYFGPGTRLTVL.

The CDR3 reads CASSPDGAETEAFF. In DNA form, the CDR3 reads TGCGCCAGCAGCCCTGATGGGGCGGAGACTGAAGCTTTCTTT. The V gene is TRBV5-1, the J gene TRBJ1-1; D is perhaps TRBD1 (5 bases). Germline assignment: CDR1 SGHRS and CDR2 YFSETQ. The V end lost 4 bases, the J end lost 5 bases, and 15 bases lay between the germline ends. The CDR3 is made up of 14 amino acids. Full variable domain (outside the CDR3, taken from reference TRBV5-1 and TRBJ1-1): KAGVTQTPRYLIKTRGQQVTLSCSPISGHRSVSWYQQTPGQGLQFLFEYFSETQRNKGNFPGRFSGRQFSNSRSEMNVSTLELGDSALYLCASSPDGAETEAFFGQGTRLTVV.

The chain carries TRBV19 and TRBJ2-7, with D possibly being TRBD2 (5 bases). The CDR3 sequence is 13 residues long. Looked up from germline, CDR1 is LNHDA and CDR2 is SQIVND (reference sequence). V was trimmed by 6 bases and J by 5 bases, leaving 14 bases between them. CDR3 residues: CASRGSGVDEQYF. The CDR3 DNA is TGTGCCAGTAGAGGTTCCGGGGTAGACGAGCAGTACTTC.

The chain combines TRBV2 with TRBJ1-2, with TRBD1 identical over 8 bases. V was clipped by 7 bases and J by 2 bases; unmatched bases: 3. The CDR3 has 13 residues. The V gene's germline CDR1 is SNHLY and CDR2 FYNNEI. The CDR3 region is CASIRTGNYGYTF. The CDR3 DNA sequence: TGTGCCAGCATCAGGACAGGGAACTATGGCTACACCTTC.

The chain is built from TRBV7-9 and TRBJ1-2; the match to TRBD1 covers 7 bases. Germline CDR1 is SEHNR and CDR2 is FQNEAQ (reference sequence). The V segment lost 3 bases and the J segment 5 bases; nucleotides outside the gene matches: 3. This CDR3 contains 13 residues. CDR3 sequence (DNA): TGTGCCAGCAGCTTCGGGACAGCATATGGCTACACCTTC. This sequence encodes CASSFGTAYGYTF. Combining the CDR3 with reference TRBV7-9 and TRBJ1-2 gives the whole variable domain DTGVSQNPRHKITKRGQNVTFRCDPISEHNRLYWYRQTLGQGPEFLTYFQNEAQLEKSRLLSDRFSAERPKGSFSTLEIQRTEQGDSAMYLCASSFGTAYGYTFGSGTRLTVV.

The J gene is TRBJ2-5, the V gene TRBV9, with 7 bases fitting TRBD2. With V trimmed by 4 bases and J by 3 bases, 12 bases remained unmatched. Germline CDR1 reads SGDLS; CDR2 reads YYNGEE. CDR3 length equals 16 residues. The CDR3 here is CASSSGLGGSKETQYF. CDR3 sequence (DNA): TGTGCCAGCAGCTCCGGTCTCGGCGGGAGTAAAGAGACCCAGTACTTC.

J is TRBJ1-2 and V is TRBV4-1; possible D gene TRBD1, 6 bases. Germline CDR1 MGHRA, CDR2 YSYEKL. This CDR3 has 16 residues. V was shortened by 4 bases and J by 6 bases, with 21 bases between the two germline ends. In DNA form, the CDR3 reads TGCGCCAGCAGCCCCCAAGCGGGGAACAGGGCCAATGGCTACACCTTC. This sequence encodes CASSPQAGNRANGYTF.

This chain links TRBV6-5 with TRBJ1-5, with 7 bases aligning to TRBD1. The CDR3 length is 14 residues. V shed 6 bases, J shed 3 bases, and the junction held 5 bases outside the gene matches. From germline, CDR1 is MNHEY and CDR2 SVGAGI. The CDR3 loop reads CASSPQGPNQPQHF. CDR3 in DNA: TGTGCCAGCAGCCCACAGGGGCCCAATCAGCCCCAGCATTTT.

The chain links TRBV29-1 to TRBJ2-1, with a weak D call TRBD1 (5 bases). The CDR3 has 13 amino acids. Germline V gene data show CDR1 as SQVTM and CDR2 as ANQGSEA. The germline V and J ends were trimmed by 5 bases and 3 bases, with 11 bases remaining between them. The chain's CDR3 is CSVYNTGYNEQFF. CDR3 sequence (DNA): TGCAGCGTTTATAATACAGGCTACAATGAGCAGTTCTTC.

This clone was counted once. The V gene is TRBV21-1, the J gene TRBJ2-3; TRBD2, the table's D call, was not compared with the DNA. TRBV21-1 is given as a pseudogene. The CDR3 has 17 amino acids. The CDR3 loop is CASSMETPGVTTDTQYF. The CDR3 DNA is TGTGCCAGCAGCATGGAGACTCCGGGGGTGACCACAGATACGCAGTATTTT.

The rearrangement joins TRBV2 to TRBJ1-5; the D gene is possibly TRBD1 (6 bases). The CDR3 loop spans 13 amino acids. Germline CDR1 SNHLY, CDR2 FYNNEI. V was shortened by 10 bases and J by 2 bases, with 12 bases between the two germline ends. The CDR3 spells CATKKGGNQPQHF. The CDR3 nucleotides read TGTGCCACTAAAAAGGGGGGCAATCAGCCCCAGCATTTT.

This rearrangement joins TRBV11-2 to TRBJ2-1; D unresolved. The CDR3 spans 14 residues. Germline V gene data show CDR1 as SGHAT and CDR2 as FQNNGV. V dropped 1 base and J dropped 3 bases, with 7 bases sitting between them. CDR3 nucleotides: TGTGCCAGCAGCTTAGGTCAGGTCTACAATGAGCAGTTCTTC. The encoded protein is CASSLGQVYNEQFF.

Regarding this clone: Compared with germline, one end of the junction differs, possibly owing to a read error. The J gene is TRBJ2-3, the V gene TRBV7-7, with D perhaps TRBD2 (5 bases). CDR3 length: 15 residues. In germline, CDR1 is SSHAT, CDR2 FNYEAQ (reference sequence). CDR3 residues: CASSLRAESTDTQYF. The CDR3 bases are TGTGCTAGCAGCTTAAGAGCGGAAAGCACAGATACGCAGTATTTT.

V is TRBV28 and J is TRBJ1-2; 7 nucleotides agree with TRBD1. The CDR3 consists of 14 residues. The germline gives CDR1 MDHEN, CDR2 SYDVKM. V trimming: 8 bases; J trimming: 4 bases; junction bases outside the gene matches: 10. The chain's CDR3 is CASLKGGTVYGYTF. The CDR3 nucleotides are TGTGCCAGCCTTAAAGGGGGGACAGTCTATGGCTACACCTTC.

The rearrangement joins TRBV14 to TRBJ2-2; 10 nucleotides agree with TRBD1. This CDR3 is 15 amino acids long. The ends lost 1 base at V and 5 bases at J; junction bases unmatched: 1. Looked up from germline, CDR1 is SGHDN and CDR2 is FVKESK. CDR3: CASSQGTGGTGELFF. The CDR3 region has the DNA TGTGCCAGCAGCCAAGGGACAGGGGGTACCGGGGAGCTGTTTTTT.

This chain uses TRBV7-9 with TRBJ2-2, with D hard to call. The germline V gene has CDR1 SEHNR and CDR2 FQNEAQ (reference sequence). This CDR3 has 15 residues. V shed 5 bases and J shed 4 bases, with 14 bases lying between them. CDR3 loop: CASSRDGSFTGELFF. The DNA of the CDR3 is TGTGCCAGCAGCAGAGACGGGTCGTTCACCGGGGAGCTGTTTTTT. The whole variable domain, remainder taken from reference TRBV7-9 and TRBJ2-2, is DTGVSQNPRHKITKRGQNVTFRCDPISEHNRLYWYRQTLGQGPEFLTYFQNEAQLEKSRLLSDRFSAERPKGSFSTLEIQRTEQGDSAMYLCASSRDGSFTGELFFGEGSRLTVL.